These 6 T cell receptor beta chains originate from one sample sequenced in a study of T cell clones after liver transplantation. Using immunoSEQ multiplex PCR, the repertoire was profiled, and TCRdb retains in-frame clones only, with some absent. The sample has around 51,000 clones, roughly nine tenths seen once; the top ten hold around 15%. Sequences were derived from CD8+ T cells from blood, sampled 12 months after liver transplant. The receptors here all came from a human patient who received a liver transplant. A subset of T cells may come from the graft donor.

The V and J genes are TRBV6-1 and TRBJ1-3; TRBD1 matches 7 bases. CDR1 MNHNS and CDR2 SASEGT come from the germline V gene. This CDR3 is 15 amino acids long. V gave up 3 bases and J gave up 5 bases; unmatched junction bases: 7. CDR3 nucleotides: TGTGCCAGCAGTGACGCCCCAGGGGGACGAAACACCATATATTTT. This translates into CASSDAPGGRNTIYF.

V usage is TRBV5-1 and J usage is TRBJ2-3; 12 bases align to TRBD2. The CDR3 loop spans 15 amino acids. Trimming removed 2 bases from V and 3 bases from J; junction bases left unmatched: 1. Germline values: CDR1 SGHRS, CDR2 YFSETQ. CDR3 sequence (DNA): TGCGCCAGCAGCTTTCTAGCGGGAGGGACAGATACGCAGTATTTT. Residues: CASSFLAGGTDTQYF. The entire variable domain, with the rest obtained from reference TRBV5-1 and TRBJ2-3, is as follows: KAGVTQTPRYLIKTRGQQVTLSCSPISGHRSVSWYQQTPGQGLQFLFEYFSETQRNKGNFPGRFSGRQFSNSRSEMNVSTLELGDSALYLCASSFLAGGTDTQYFGPGTRLTVL.

The chain combines TRBV28 with TRBJ2-1, with D perhaps matching TRBD2 (6 bases). Germline V gene sequence: CDR1 MDHEN, CDR2 SYDVKM. V was cut by 4 bases and J by 0 bases, with 16 bases left in between. The CDR3 runs to 17 residues. CDR3 sequence reads: CASSSILAQSSYNEQFF. The CDR3 nucleotides are TGTGCCAGCAGTTCGATACTAGCTCAAAGCTCCTACAATGAGCAGTTCTTC.

This clone was counted a single time. V and J are TRBV18 and TRBJ2-7; D call uncertain. The germline gives CDR1 KGHSH, CDR2 LQKENI. The V gene lost 0 bases and the J gene lost 0 bases, with 6 bases spanning the gap. This CDR3 is built from 14 residues. The CDR3 nucleotides read TGTGCCAGCTCACCACCCCGTGACTCCTACGAGCAGTACTTC. Translation gives CASSPPRDSYEQYF.

The V call is TRBV27, the J call TRBJ2-3; D ambiguous. The V end lost 4 bases, the J end lost 5 bases, and 13 bases lay between the germline ends. The CDR3 extends over 14 amino acids. Germline lookup yields CDR1 MNHEY and CDR2 SMNVEV (reference sequence). This CDR3 reads CASSSYLLKDTQYF. CDR3 nucleotide sequence: TGTGCCAGCAGTTCTTACTTGTTAAAAGATACGCAGTATTTT.

V is TRBV9 and J is TRBJ2-5, with D uncertain. CDR1 and CDR2 from the germline V gene are SGDLS and YYNGEE. V shed 0 bases and J shed 2 bases, with 8 bases lying between them. This CDR3 contains 14 residues. CDR3 coding DNA: TGTGCCAGCAGCGTAGGGATCAGTCAAGAGACCCAGTACTTC. It codes for CASSVGISQETQYF.